What follows describes a single T cell receptor (beta chain). The CDR3 regions of TCR beta were amplified from RNA transcripts. When the TCR CDR3 underwent first-round RT-PCR, the HTBI primer set was used. TCRdb passed the multiplex PCR reads through MiXCR, listing each CDR3 protein once. Among around 500,000 distinct CDR3 sequences listed, 15% to 20% were seen once. This sample is part of a study of T cells in Graves' hyperthyroidism and ophthalmopathy. The CDR3 covers 13 residues. Germline CDR1 SGHVS, CDR2 FQNEAQ. V gave up 5 bases and J gave up 6 bases, with 12 bases separating them. Any patient presenting with uncontrolled infection, other autoimmune disease, pregnancy or lactation was left out.

Material for sequencing was blood. The sequence derives from a young woman with Graves' ophthalmopathy. This sequence joins TRBV7-8 and TRBJ2-3; D uncertain. CDR3 in amino acids: CASSRRVPDTQYF. As DNA, the CDR3 is TGTGCCAGCAGCCGAAGGGTCCCGGATACGCAGTATTTT.